The entry below describes one T cell receptor beta chain. Its cognate antigen is unknown. The CDR3 length is 15 residues. The data originate from a study of molecular identifiers for immune sequencing clone quantification. Study-level findings and limits: Clonotypes surpassing 20 RNA copies contained over 98% of effector molecules, versus under 1% in naive cells.

In preparing bulk TCR libraries, previously described methods and listed TCR primers were used. Each CDR3 protein is one row after TCRdb ran MiXCR on the PCR reads. The table has about 510,000 distinct CDR3 sequences, roughly 24% seen once. Naive CD8 sequencing libraries were generated from approximately 22,000 to 940,000 sorted cells, with 10%, 30% or 50% RNA as input. Naive CD8 T cells were sorted, and the gate applied was CD8+CD4-CCR7+CD45RA+. The V and J genes are TRBV12-2 and TRBJ2-7. TRBV12-2 is flagged as a pseudogene. This TCR came from a human donor in good health. Some libraries in this study had Jurkat cell RNA spiked in. The sequenced sample consisted of naive CD8+ T cells from blood, with Jurkat cell RNA spiked in. Subset given: FACS-sorted CD8+CD4-CCR7+CD45RA+ naive T cells. CDR3 loop: CASRLAHGILHEQYF. The CDR3 coding sequence is TGTGCAAGTCGCTTAGCCCACGGTATTCTTCACGAGCAGTACTTC.